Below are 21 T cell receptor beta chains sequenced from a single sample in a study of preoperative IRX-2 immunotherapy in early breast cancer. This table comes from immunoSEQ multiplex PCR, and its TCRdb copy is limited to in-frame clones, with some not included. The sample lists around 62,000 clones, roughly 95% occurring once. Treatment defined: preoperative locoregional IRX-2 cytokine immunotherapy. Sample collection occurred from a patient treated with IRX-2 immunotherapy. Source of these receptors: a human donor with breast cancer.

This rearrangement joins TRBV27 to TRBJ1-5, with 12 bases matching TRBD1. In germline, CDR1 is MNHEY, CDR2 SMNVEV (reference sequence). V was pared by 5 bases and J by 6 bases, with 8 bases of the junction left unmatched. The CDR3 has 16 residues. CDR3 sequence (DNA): TGTGCCAGCAGTATAGCCGGGACAGGGGGCGGTCAGCCCCAGCATTTT. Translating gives CASSIAGTGGGQPQHF.

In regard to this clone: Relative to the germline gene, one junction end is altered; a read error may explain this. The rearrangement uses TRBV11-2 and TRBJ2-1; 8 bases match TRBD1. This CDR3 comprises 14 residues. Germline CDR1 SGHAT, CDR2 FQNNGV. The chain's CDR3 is CASSDYLRGTGPLF. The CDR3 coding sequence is TGTGCCAGCAGCGATTATCTGAGAGGGACAGGCCCCCTCTTC. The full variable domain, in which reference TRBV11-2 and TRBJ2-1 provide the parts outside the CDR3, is EAGVAQSPRYKIIEKRQSVAFWCNPISGHATLYWYQQILGQGPKLLIQFQNNGVVDDSQLPKDRFSAERLKGVDSTLKIQPAKLEDSAVYLCASSDYLRGTGPLFGPGTRLTVL.

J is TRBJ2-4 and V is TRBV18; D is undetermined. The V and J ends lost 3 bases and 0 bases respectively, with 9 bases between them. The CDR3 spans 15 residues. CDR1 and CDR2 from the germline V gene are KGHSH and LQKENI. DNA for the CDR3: TGTGCCAGCTCACCTGTGAGGATAGCCAAAAACATTCAGTACTTC. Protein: CASSPVRIAKNIQYF. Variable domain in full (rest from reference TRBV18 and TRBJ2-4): NAGVMQNPRHLVRRRGQEARLRCSPMKGHSHVYWYRQLPEEGLKFMVYLQKENIIDESGMPKERFSAEFPKEGPSILRIQQVVRGDSAAYFCASSPVRIAKNIQYFGAGTRLSVL.

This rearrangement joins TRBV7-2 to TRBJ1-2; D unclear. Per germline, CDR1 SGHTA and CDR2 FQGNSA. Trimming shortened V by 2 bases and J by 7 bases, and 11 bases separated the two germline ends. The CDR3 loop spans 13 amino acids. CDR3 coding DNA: TGTGCCAGCAGCTTAACAAGGGATAGTGGCTACACCTTC. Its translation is CASSLTRDSGYTF.

The CDR3 region is CASSTGRGNYGYTF. In nucleotides, the CDR3 is TGTGCCAGCTCCACCGGAAGGGGTAACTATGGCTACACCTTC. The genes are TRBV18 and TRBJ1-2, with D maybe TRBD1 (5 bases). In germline, CDR1 is KGHSH, CDR2 LQKENI. The CDR3 runs 14 residues. Trimming shortened V by 6 bases and J by 1 base, and 12 bases separated the two germline ends.

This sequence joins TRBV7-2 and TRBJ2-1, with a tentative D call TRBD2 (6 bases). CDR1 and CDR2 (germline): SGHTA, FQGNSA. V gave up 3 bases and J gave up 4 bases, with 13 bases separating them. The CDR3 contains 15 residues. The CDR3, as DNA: TGTGCCAGCAGCTTGATGGCTAGCGATTACAATGAGCAGTTCTTC. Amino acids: CASSLMASDYNEQFF.

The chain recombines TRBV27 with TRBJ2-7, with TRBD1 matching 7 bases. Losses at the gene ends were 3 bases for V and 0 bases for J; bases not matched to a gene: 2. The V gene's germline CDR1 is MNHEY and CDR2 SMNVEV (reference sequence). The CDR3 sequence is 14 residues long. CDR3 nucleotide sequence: TGTGCCAGCAGTTTCGGGGACAGCTCCTACGAGCAGTACTTC. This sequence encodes CASSFGDSSYEQYF.

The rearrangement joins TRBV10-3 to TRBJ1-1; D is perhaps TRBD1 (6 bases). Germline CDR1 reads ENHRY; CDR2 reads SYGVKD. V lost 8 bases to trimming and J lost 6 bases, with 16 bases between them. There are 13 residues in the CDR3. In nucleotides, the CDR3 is TGTGCCATCTCGGGACGGGGGGCGGCTGAAGCTTTCTTT. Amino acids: CAISGRGAAEAFF.

The DNA of the CDR3 is TGTGCCAGCAGTTTCCAACCCACGGGGCATCCTGAAGCTTTCTTT. Translated, it gives CASSFQPTGHPEAFF. The rearrangement links TRBV2 to TRBJ1-1; D may be TRBD1 (5 bases). V was cut by 5 bases and J by 6 bases, with 19 bases left in between. CDR3 size: 15 residues. In germline, CDR1 is SNHLY, CDR2 FYNNEI.

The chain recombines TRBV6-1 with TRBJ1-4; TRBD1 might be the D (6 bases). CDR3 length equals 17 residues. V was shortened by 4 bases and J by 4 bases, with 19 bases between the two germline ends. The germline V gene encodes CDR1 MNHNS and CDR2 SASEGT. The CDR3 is CASSAAALQGINEKLFF. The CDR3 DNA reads TGTGCCAGCAGTGCGGCCGCCCTTCAGGGGATTAATGAAAAACTGTTTTTT.

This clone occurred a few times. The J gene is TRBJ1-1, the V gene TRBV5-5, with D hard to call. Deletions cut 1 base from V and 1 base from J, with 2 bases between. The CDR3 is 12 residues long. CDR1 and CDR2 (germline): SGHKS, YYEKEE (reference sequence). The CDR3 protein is CASSLWNTEAFF. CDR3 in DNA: TGTGCCAGCAGCTTGTGGAACACTGAAGCTTTCTTT.

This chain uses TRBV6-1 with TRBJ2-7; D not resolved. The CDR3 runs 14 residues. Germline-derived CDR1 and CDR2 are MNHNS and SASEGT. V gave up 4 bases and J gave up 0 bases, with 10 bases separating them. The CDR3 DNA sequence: TGTGCCAGCAGTGGGACCACGGGCTCCTACGAGCAGTACTTC. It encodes CASSGTTGSYEQYF.

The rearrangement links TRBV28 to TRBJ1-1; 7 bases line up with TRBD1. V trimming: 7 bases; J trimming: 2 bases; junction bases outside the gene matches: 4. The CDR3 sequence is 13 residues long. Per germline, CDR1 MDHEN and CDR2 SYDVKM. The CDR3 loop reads CASTWDSNTEAFF. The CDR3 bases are TGTGCCAGCACCTGGGACAGCAACACTGAAGCTTTCTTT.

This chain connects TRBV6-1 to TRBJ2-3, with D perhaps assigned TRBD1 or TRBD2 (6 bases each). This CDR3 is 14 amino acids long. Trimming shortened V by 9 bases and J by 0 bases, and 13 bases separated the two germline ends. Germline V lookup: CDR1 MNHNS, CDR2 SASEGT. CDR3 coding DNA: TGTGCCAGTGTGGGGGGCCTTAGCACAGATACGCAGTATTTT. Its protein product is CASVGGLSTDTQYF.

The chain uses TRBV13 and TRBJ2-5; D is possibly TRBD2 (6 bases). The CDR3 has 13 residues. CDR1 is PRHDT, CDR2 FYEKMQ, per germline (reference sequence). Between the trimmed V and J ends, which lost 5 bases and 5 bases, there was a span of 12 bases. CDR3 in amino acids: CASSLRLVETQYF. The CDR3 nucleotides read TGTGCCAGCAGCCTCCGACTAGTGGAGACCCAGTACTTC. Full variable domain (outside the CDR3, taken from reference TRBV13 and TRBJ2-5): AAGVIQSPRHLIKEKRETATLKCYPIPRHDTVYWYQQGPGQDPQFLISFYEKMQSDKGSIPDRFSAQQFSDYHSELNMSSLELGDSALYFCASSLRLVETQYFGPGTRLLVL.

CDR3 DNA sequence: TGTGCCAGCAGGGGAGAGGGATCCCCCTCCTACGAGCAGTACTTC. This encodes CASRGEGSPSYEQYF. V usage is TRBV28 and J usage is TRBJ2-7, with TRBD2 as a possible D gene (5 bases). CDR1 MDHEN and CDR2 SYDVKM come from the germline V gene. The CDR3 is 15 amino acids. V was shortened by 6 bases and J by 0 bases, with 15 bases between the two germline ends.

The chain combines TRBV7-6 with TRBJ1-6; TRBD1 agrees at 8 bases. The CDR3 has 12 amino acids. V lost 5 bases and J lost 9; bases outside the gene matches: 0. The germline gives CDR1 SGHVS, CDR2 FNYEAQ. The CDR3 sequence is CASSGQGSPLHF. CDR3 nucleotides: TGTGCCAGCAGCGGACAGGGTTCACCCCTCCACTTT.

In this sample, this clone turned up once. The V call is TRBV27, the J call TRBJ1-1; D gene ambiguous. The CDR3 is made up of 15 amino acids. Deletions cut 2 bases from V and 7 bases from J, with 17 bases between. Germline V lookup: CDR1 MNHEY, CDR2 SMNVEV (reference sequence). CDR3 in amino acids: CASSLVPRPAREAFF. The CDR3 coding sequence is TGTGCCAGCAGTTTAGTGCCCCGGCCGGCCCGTGAAGCTTTCTTT.

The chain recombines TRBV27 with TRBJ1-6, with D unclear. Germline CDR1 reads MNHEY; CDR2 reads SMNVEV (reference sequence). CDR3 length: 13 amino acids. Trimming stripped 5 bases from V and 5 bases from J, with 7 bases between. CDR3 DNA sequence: TGTGCCAGCAGTCGACTGGATAATTCACCCCTCCACTTT. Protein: CASSRLDNSPLHF.

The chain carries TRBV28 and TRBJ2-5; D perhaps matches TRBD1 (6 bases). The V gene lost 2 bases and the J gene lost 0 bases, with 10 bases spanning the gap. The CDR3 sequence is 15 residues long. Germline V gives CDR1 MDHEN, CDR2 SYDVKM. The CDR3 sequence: CASSLAGANQETQYF. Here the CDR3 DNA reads TGTGCCAGCAGTTTAGCAGGGGCCAACCAAGAGACCCAGTACTTC. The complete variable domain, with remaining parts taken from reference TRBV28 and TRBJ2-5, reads DVKVTQSSRYLVKRTGEKVFLECVQDMDHENMFWYRQDPGLGLRLIYFSYDVKMKEKGDIPEGYSVSREKKERFSLILESASTNQTSMYLCASSLAGANQETQYFGPGTRLLVL.

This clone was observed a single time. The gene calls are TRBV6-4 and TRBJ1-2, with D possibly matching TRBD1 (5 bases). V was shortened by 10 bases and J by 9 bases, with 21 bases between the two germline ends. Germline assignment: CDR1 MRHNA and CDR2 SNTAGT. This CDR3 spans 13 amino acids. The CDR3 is CATSERAGLSYTF. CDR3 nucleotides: TGTGCCACCAGCGAGAGGGCAGGGCTAAGCTACACCTTC.